This TCR beta chain is drawn from a study of shared clonotypes between healthy human individuals. Study-wide points: Sampling covered nothing but blood. Tissue TCR repertoires likely differ from those found in blood.

Germline-derived CDR1 and CDR2 are ENHRY and SYGVKD. The CDR3 is 18 residues long. V was pared by 3 bases and J by 2 bases, with 21 bases between. Worth noting for this clone: The target antigen is unknown.

Profiled with immunoSEQ multiplex PCR; TCRdb holds only in-frame clones, not every one. The table shows about 480,000 clones, with approximately 79% occurring only once. J is TRBJ2-3 and V is TRBV10-3; D uncertain. The sequenced material came from PBMCs. The source of this sequence is a woman aged 40 to 50 in good health. Some clones in this sample may be carry-over from other donors' samples. CDR3 in amino acids: CAISEVVMRSVHTDTQYF. CDR3 DNA sequence: TGTGCCATCAGTGAAGTGGTTATGAGAAGCGTGCACACAGATACGCAGTATTTT.